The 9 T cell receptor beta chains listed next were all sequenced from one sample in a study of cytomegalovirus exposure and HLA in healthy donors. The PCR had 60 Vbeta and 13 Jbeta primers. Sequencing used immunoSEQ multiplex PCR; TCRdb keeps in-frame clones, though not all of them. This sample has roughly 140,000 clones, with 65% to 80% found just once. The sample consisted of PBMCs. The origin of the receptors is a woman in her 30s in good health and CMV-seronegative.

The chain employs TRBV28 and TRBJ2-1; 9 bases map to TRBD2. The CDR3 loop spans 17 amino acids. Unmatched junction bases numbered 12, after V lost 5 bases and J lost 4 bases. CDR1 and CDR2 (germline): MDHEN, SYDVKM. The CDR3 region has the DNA TGTGCCAGCAGTCTCCCTATGGGAAGCGGGGGGTACAATGAGCAGTTCTTC. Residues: CASSLPMGSGGYNEQFF.

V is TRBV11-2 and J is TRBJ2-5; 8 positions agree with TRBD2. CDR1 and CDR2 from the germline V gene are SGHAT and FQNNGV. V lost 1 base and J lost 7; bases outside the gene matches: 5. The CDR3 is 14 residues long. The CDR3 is CASSLGLAGSTQYF. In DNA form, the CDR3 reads TGTGCCAGCAGCTTAGGGCTAGCGGGTTCGACCCAGTACTTC.

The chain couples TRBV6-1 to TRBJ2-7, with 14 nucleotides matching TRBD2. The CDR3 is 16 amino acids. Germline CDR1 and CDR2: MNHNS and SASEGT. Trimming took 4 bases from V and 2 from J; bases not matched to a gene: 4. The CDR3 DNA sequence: TGTGCCAGCAGTGGCCGACTAGCGGGAGGGGCCTACGAGCAGTACTTC. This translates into CASSGRLAGGAYEQYF.

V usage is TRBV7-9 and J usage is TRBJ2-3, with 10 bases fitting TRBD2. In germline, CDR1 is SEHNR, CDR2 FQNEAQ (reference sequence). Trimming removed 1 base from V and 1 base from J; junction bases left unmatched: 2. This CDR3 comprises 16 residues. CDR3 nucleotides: TGTGCCAGCAGCTTAGGGAGCGGGGGGGGCACAGATACGCAGTATTTT. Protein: CASSLGSGGGTDTQYF.

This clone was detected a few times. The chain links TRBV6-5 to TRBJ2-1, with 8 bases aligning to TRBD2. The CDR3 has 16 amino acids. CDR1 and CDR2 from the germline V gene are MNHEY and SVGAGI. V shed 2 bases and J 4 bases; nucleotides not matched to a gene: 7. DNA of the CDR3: TGTGCCAGCAGTTACAAGGAGCGGGAGCCGTACAATGAGCAGTTCTTC. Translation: CASSYKEREPYNEQFF.

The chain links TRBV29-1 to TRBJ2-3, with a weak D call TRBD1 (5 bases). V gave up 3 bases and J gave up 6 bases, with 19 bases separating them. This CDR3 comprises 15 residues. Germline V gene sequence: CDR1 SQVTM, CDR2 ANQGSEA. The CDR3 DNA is TGCAGCGTTGATCCACGACAAGGCCCAGGGGATACGCAGTATTTT. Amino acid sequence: CSVDPRQGPGDTQYF.

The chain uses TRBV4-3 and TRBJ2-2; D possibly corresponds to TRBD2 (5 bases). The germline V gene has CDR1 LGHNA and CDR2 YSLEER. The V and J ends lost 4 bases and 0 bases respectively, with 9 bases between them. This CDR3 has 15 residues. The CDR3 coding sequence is TGCGCCAGCAGCCGAGGACTCGCGAACACCGGGGAGCTGTTTTTT. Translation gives CASSRGLANTGELFF.

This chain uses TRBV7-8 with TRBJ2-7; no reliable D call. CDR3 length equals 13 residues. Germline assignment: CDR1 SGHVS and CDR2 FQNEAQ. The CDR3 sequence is CVSKQKTAYEQYF. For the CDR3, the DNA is TGTGTTAGCAAGCAGAAGACGGCATACGAGCAGTACTTC. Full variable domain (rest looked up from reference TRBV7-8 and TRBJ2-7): GAGVSQSPRYKVAKRGQDVALRCDPISGHVSLFWYQQALGQGPEFLTYFQNEAQLDKSGLPSDRFFAERPEGSVSTLKIQRTQQEDSAVYLCVSKQKTAYEQYFGPGTRLTVT.

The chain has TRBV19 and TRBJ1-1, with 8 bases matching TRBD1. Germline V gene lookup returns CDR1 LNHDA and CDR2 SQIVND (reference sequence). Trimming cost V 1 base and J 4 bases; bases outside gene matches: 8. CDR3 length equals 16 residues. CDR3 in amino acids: CASSIGQGTGTTEAFF. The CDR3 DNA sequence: TGTGCCAGTAGTATAGGTCAGGGGACAGGCACCACTGAAGCTTTCTTT.